This TCR beta chain comes out of a study of sequential checkpoint blockade in melanoma. Study-level background: Patients were randomized 1:1 to nivolumab-then-ipilimumab or ipilimumab-then-nivolumab first-line. After both sequences, patients received maintenance nivolumab.

With 1 base clipped from V and 2 bases from J, the junction kept 4 bases outside the gene matches. The CDR3 has 16 amino acids. Germline assignment: CDR1 MNHEY and CDR2 SMNVEV (reference sequence). Only in-frame clones appear in the TCRdb table, and some are missing; sequencing was by immunoSEQ multiplex PCR. The sample carries roughly 5,000 clones, approximately 71% recorded once. Treatment noted: randomized to nivolumab then ipilimumab (arm A) or the reverse (arm B). Live CD3+CD8+ CD19− CD56− cells were sorted from PBMCs. This chain uses TRBV27 with TRBJ2-5, with 10 bases aligning to TRBD2. This clonotype was sampled from a human patient with melanoma. Some clones in this sample may be carry-over from other donors' samples. Specimen: CD8+ T cells sorted from blood (inferred from file names), collected from a patient given nivolumab and ipilimumab in sequence. This CDR3 reads CASSLYPAGGQETQYF. Here the CDR3 DNA reads TGTGCCAGCAGTTTATATCCAGCGGGGGGGCAAGAGACCCAGTACTTC.